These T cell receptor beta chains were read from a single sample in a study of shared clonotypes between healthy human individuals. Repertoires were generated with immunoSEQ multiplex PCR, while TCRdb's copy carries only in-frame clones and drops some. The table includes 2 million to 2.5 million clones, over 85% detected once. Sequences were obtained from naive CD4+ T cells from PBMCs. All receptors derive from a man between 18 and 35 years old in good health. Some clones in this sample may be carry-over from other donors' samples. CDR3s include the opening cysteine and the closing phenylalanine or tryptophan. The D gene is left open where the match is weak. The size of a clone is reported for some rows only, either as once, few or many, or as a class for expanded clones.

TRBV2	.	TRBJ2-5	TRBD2	CASTQTSGQETQYF	TGTGCCAGCACCCAGACTAGCGGCCAAGAGACCCAGTACTTC
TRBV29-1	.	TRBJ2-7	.	CSVGGRESDEQYF	TGCAGCGTTGGAGGCAGGGAGTCGGACGAGCAGTACTTC
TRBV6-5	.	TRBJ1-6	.	CASGPPQGRNSPLHF	TGTGCCAGCGGCCCCCCACAGGGAAGAAATTCACCCCTCCACTTT
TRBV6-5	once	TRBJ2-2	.	CASSYLSWNTGELFF	TGTGCCAGCAGTTACTTAAGTTGGAACACCGGGGAGCTGTTTTTT
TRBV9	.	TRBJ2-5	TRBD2	CASSGLAGEIQYF	TGTGCCAGCAGCGGCCTAGCGGGAGAGATCCAGTACTTC
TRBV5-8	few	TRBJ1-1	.	CASTTQGGGNTEAFF	TGTGCCAGCACCACCCAAGGGGGAGGGAACACTGAAGCTTTCTTT
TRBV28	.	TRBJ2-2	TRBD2	CASSVPGLASGELFF	TGTGCCAGCAGTGTCCCGGGACTAGCGTCCGGGGAGCTGTTTTTT
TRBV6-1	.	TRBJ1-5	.	CASSGWTETAFANQPQHF	TGTGCCAGCAGTGGCTGGACAGAAACGGCTTTTGCTAATCAGCCCCAGCATTTT
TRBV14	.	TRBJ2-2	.	CASSQDRTAYTGELFF	TGTGCCAGCAGCCAAGATCGGACAGCTTACACCGGGGAGCTGTTTTTT
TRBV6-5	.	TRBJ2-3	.	CASSSSSDTQYF	TGTGCCAGCAGTTCCAGCTCAGATACGCAGTATTTT
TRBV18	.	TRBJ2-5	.	CASAGTQETQYF	TGTGCCAGCGCCGGGACCCAAGAGACCCAGTACTTC
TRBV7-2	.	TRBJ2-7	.	CASRGRGSYEQYF	TGTGCCAGCAGGGGACGGGGATCCTACGAGCAGTACTTC
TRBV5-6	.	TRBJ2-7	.	CASSFRRYEQYF	TGTGCCAGCAGCTTCCGGCGCTACGAGCAGTACTTC
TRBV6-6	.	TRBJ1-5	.	CASSLAYSNQPQHF	TGTGCCAGCAGTTTGGCTTATAGCAATCAGCCCCAGCATTTT
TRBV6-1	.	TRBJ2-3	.	CASSEVRDTQYF	TGTGCCAGCAGTGAAGTGAGAGATACGCAGTATTTT
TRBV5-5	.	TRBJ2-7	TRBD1	CASIHFPGTASYEQYF	TGTGCCAGCATTCATTTTCCCGGGACAGCGAGTTACGAGCAGTACTTC
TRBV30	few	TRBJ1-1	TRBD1	CAWSRWTGAIFGEMNTEAFF	TGTGCCTGGAGTAGATGGACAGGGGCAATCTTTGGAGAAATGAACACTGAAGCTTTCTTT
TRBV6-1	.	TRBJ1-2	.	CASSEAGATGSAYGYTF	TGTGCCAGCAGTGAAGCAGGGGCCACAGGGAGCGCCTATGGCTACACCTTC
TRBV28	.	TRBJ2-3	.	CASRSTASTDTQYF	TGTGCCAGCAGATCTACAGCTAGCACAGATACGCAGTATTTT
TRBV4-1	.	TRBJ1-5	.	CASSQGGTSNQPQHF	TGCGCCAGCAGCCAAGGCGGGACAAGCAATCAGCCCCAGCATTTT
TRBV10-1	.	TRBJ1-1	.	CASSESTRRGSLNTEAFF	TGCGCCAGCAGTGAGTCGACTCGGAGGGGCAGTCTGAACACTGAAGCTTTCTTT
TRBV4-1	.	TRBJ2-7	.	CASSQAGVPYEQYF	TGCGCCAGCAGCCAAGCGGGGGTACCCTACGAGCAGTACTTC
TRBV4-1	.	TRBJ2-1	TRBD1	CASSQGETGGHEQFF	TGCGCCAGCAGCCAAGGGGAGACAGGGGGGCATGAGCAGTTCTTC
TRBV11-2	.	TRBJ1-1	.	CASSSNRNTEAFF	TGTGCCAGCAGCTCGAACAGGAACACTGAAGCTTTCTTT
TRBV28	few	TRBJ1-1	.	CASSLLPRNTEAFF	TGTGCCAGCAGTTTACTACCGAGGAACACTGAAGCTTTCTTT
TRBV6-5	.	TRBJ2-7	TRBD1	CASSWDRGTYEQYF	TGTGCCAGCAGTTGGGACAGGGGAACCTACGAGCAGTACTTC
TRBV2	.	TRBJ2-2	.	CASSDSQFKVTGELFF	TGTGCCAGCAGTGACAGTCAATTCAAAGTAACCGGGGAGCTGTTTTTT
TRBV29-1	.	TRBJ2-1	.	CSVSPGQLTAEQFF	TGCAGCGTTAGTCCCGGACAGCTCACAGCTGAGCAGTTCTTC
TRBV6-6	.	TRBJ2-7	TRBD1	CASRTGQGGSYEQYF	TGTGCCAGCAGAACGGGACAGGGTGGCTCCTACGAGCAGTACTTC
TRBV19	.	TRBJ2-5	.	CASSTTSRETQYF	TGTGCCAGTAGTACAACCTCTAGGGAGACCCAGTACTTC
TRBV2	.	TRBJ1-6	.	CASSGQYNSPLHF	TGTGCCAGCAGTGGACAGTATAATTCACCCCTCCACTTT
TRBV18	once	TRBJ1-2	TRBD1	CASSLGQGGLSGYTF	TGTGCCAGCTCCCTCGGACAGGGCGGGCTAAGTGGCTACACCTTC
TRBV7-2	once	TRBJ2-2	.	CASSLRGTGELFF	TGTGCCAGCAGCTTACGAGGCACCGGGGAGCTGTTTTTT